These T cell receptor beta chains were read from a single sample in a study of shared clonotypes between healthy human individuals. The method was immunoSEQ multiplex PCR; TCRdb's version includes in-frame clones alone and lacks a portion of them. Altogether 2 million to 2.5 million clones are present, around 95% being singletons, with the ten largest covering 0.1% to 0.15%. The sequencing input was naive CD4+ T cells sorted from blood. The receptors here all came from a man in his late teens or twenties in good health. The CDR3 runs from the conserved cysteine through the conserved F or W. D genes are given only for firm matches. Clone size is given for some rows only: seen once, a few or many times, or a class if the clone is expanded.

d_call j_call clone_size v_call cdr3_nt cdr3_aa
. TRBJ2-7 . TRBV10-3 TGTGCCATCCGGGGCAGCACGGCCGAGCAGTACTTC CAIRGSTAEQYF
. TRBJ1-5 . TRBV9 TGTGCCAGCAGCGTAGGACAGGACAATCAGCCCCAGCATTTT CASSVGQDNQPQHF
. TRBJ1-4 . TRBV29-1 TGCAGCGTCCCAGGGACCTCTAATGAAAAACTGTTTTTT CSVPGTSNEKLFF
. TRBJ2-7 once TRBV11-2 TGTGCCAGCAACCTGCGGGGAATTTACTACGAGCAGTACTTC CASNLRGIYYEQYF
. TRBJ2-2 . TRBV13 TGTGCCAGCTCCCTTGTGCCCGGGGAGCTGTTTTTT CASSLVPGELFF
. TRBJ1-6 . TRBV9 TGTGCCAGCAGCGCCGGGCAGGAAAATTCACCCCTCCACTTT CASSAGQENSPLHF
. TRBJ2-7 . TRBV28 TGTGCCAGCAGTTTATCCTTGACTGTTCCCACCTACGAGCAGTACTTC CASSLSLTVPTYEQYF
. TRBJ2-3 . TRBV5-4 TGTGCCAGCAGCTTGCAGGACACAAAGACGCAGTATTTT CASSLQDTKTQYF
. TRBJ2-3 . TRBV7-3 TGTGCCAGCAGCTTGCAACGGGGGATCGGTACAGATACGCAGTATTTT CASSLQRGIGTDTQYF
. TRBJ2-3 . TRBV7-2 TGTGCCAGCAGCTTAGCCATCACAGATACGCAGTATTTT CASSLAITDTQYF
. TRBJ2-2 . TRBV7-6 TGTGCCAGCAGCTCACGGGGTGCCGGGGAGCTGTTTTTT CASSSRGAGELFF
TRBD2 TRBJ2-7 . TRBV18 TGTGCCAGCTCACCAGGGACTAGCTACGAGCAGTACTTC CASSPGTSYEQYF
. TRBJ2-1 . TRBV9 TGTGCCAGCAGCGTAGAATCGGAGCCGGGAAACTACAATGAGCAGTTCTTC CASSVESEPGNYNEQFF
. TRBJ2-7 . TRBV10-1 TGCGCCAGCAGTGTTGGGGCACCCTACGAGCAGTACTTC CASSVGAPYEQYF
TRBD1 TRBJ1-1 . TRBV19 TGTGCCAGTAGTATCGGGACAGGGAACACTGAAGCTTTCTTT CASSIGTGNTEAFF
. TRBJ1-6 . TRBV2 TGTGCCAGCATGACAGATTATGGTTCACCCCTCCACTTT CASMTDYGSPLHF
. TRBJ1-1 . TRBV28 TGTGCCAGCAGGCGAAGCGACACTGAAGCTTTCTTT CASRRSDTEAFF
. TRBJ2-5 . TRBV6-6 TGTGCCAGCAGTCCCCGGATGAGTTGGGAGACCCAGTACTTC CASSPRMSWETQYF
TRBD2 TRBJ2-7 . TRBV2 TGTGCCAGCGGCGGACTAGCGGGAGGGCTAAGCACCTACGAGCAGTACTTC CASGGLAGGLSTYEQYF
. TRBJ1-6 . TRBV19 TGTGCCAGTAAGGATAGACAGGTTGACTATAATTCACCCCTCCACTTT CASKDRQVDYNSPLHF
. TRBJ2-1 . TRBV6-5 TGTGCCAGCGGGAAGGAAACTTCCTACAATGAGCAGTTCTTC CASGKETSYNEQFF
. TRBJ1-3 . TRBV10-2 TGCGCCAGCAGTGAATCGGGGTCTGGAAACACCATATATTTT CASSESGSGNTIYF
TRBD2 TRBJ2-5 once TRBV9 TGTGCCAGCAGCGCCTGGGGCGGGAGTGGAGGGGAGACCCAGTACTTC CASSAWGGSGGETQYF
. TRBJ2-2 . TRBV9 TGTGCCAGCAGCGTATTTGACGGGGAGCTGTTTTTT CASSVFDGELFF
. TRBJ2-2 . TRBV15 TGTGCCACCGGCAGCACCATGGTCACCGGGGAGCTGTTTTTT CATGSTMVTGELFF
TRBD1 TRBJ1-1 . TRBV10-3 TGTGCCATCAGTGAGGACAGGGCCTACACTGAAGCTTTCTTT CAISEDRAYTEAFF
. TRBJ2-5 . TRBV6-5 TGTGCCAGCAGAAGCCGGGGGTGGGAGACCCAGTACTTC CASRSRGWETQYF
. TRBJ1-1 once TRBV28 TGTGCCAGCAGTTTAGTTCACAGCGTGTTTGCTTTCTTT CASSLVHSVFAFF
TRBD1 TRBJ1-5 . TRBV15 TGTGCCACCAGCAGAGACGGGACAGGGAAACAGCCCCAGCATTTT CATSRDGTGKQPQHF
TRBD2 TRBJ2-1 . TRBV9 TGTGCCAGCAGCCCAAGGGAGGGGTCCTACAATGAGCAGTTCTTC CASSPREGSYNEQFF
. TRBJ2-5 . TRBV29-1 TGCAGCGTTGTCGAGGTGGGAGAGACCCAGTACTTC CSVVEVGETQYF
TRBD1 TRBJ1-2 few TRBV2 TGTGCCAGCAGTGAAGCGATGGGACAGAGAGGCTACACCTTC CASSEAMGQRGYTF
. TRBJ2-2 . TRBV29-1 TGCAGCACCGACGGAGGGTCAAACACCGGGGAGCTGTTTTTT CSTDGGSNTGELFF
TRBD2 TRBJ2-7 once TRBV5-1 TGCGCCAGCAGCCCCTCTCCGGGACTAGCGGGTACGTGGTACTTC CASSPSPGLAGTWYF
. TRBJ1-2 . TRBV6-1 TGTGCCAGCAGTGAAGCGGCACGCCGGGACTATGGCTACACCTTC CASSEAARRDYGYTF
TRBD1 TRBJ2-7 . TRBV5-5 TGTGCCAGCAGCTTGGCCGGGACAGGGGCATCCTACGAGCAGTACTTC CASSLAGTGASYEQYF
. TRBJ2-6 . TRBV2 TGTGCCAGCAGTGCAGGGGCCAACGTCCTGACTTTC CASSAGANVLTF